This T cell receptor beta chain was obtained from a study of graft-versus-host responses after intestinal transplantation. Germline V gene data show CDR1 as SGHDT and CDR2 as YYEEEE. The CDR3 spans 15 residues. The V end was cut by 2 bases, the J end by 2 bases, with 11 bases between. Method: immunoSEQ multiplex PCR; TCRdb's copy keeps in-frame clones and lacks some. The sample yields about 23,000 clones, approximately 91% seen once. The rearrangement uses TRBV5-6 and TRBJ2-1, with D perhaps matching TRBD2 (6 bases). The TCR was taken from a human patient who received an intestinal transplant, so some T cells may come from the graft donor. The source material was PBMCs, sampled roughly 38 days after intestinal transplant. The CDR3 bases are TGTGCCAGCAGCTTAGGAGGGAGGCCCTACAATGAGCAGTTCTTC. Translation: CASSLGGRPYNEQFF.